Listed below are T cell receptor beta chains from one sample, sequenced in a study of cytomegalovirus exposure and HLA in healthy donors. Data came from immunoSEQ multiplex PCR; TCRdb stores just in-frame clones and leaves some out. This table has around 190,000 clones, approximately 86% appearing once. The sequencing sample was made of PBMCs. These receptors were taken from a woman aged 25 to 45 in good health and CMV-seronegative. CDR3s include the opening cysteine and the closing phenylalanine or tryptophan. The D gene is left open where the match is weak. Some rows have no size entry. The others give once, few or many, or a class for an expanded clone.

j_gene	d_gene	v_gene	abundance	CDR3aa	CDR3nt
TRBJ2-7	NA	TRBV4-1	NA	CASSQLEGLVYEQYF	TGCGCCAGCAGCCAATTGGAGGGGCTAGTGTACGAGCAGTACTTC
TRBJ2-5	NA	TRBV7-9	few	CASSLRGRLETQYF	TGTGCCAGCAGCTTAAGGGGCCGCTTAGAGACCCAGTACTTC
TRBJ1-5	NA	TRBV6-1	NA	CASSAVRGNQPQHF	TGTGCCAGCAGTGCGGTAAGAGGGAATCAGCCCCAGCATTTT
TRBJ2-7	NA	TRBV6-5	NA	CASSRGGAYEQYF	TGTGCCAGCAGCCGGGGTGGGGCCTACGAGCAGTACTTC
TRBJ2-3	NA	TRBV7-6	NA	CASSYEGGKDTQYF	TGTGCCAGCAGCTACGAAGGGGGAAAGGATACGCAGTATTTT
TRBJ2-3	TRBD1	TRBV7-9	NA	CASSLGTGEGTDTQYF	TGTGCCAGCAGCTTAGGTACAGGGGAAGGGACAGATACGCAGTATTTT
TRBJ2-5	TRBD2	TRBV28	NA	CASSPRLALETQYF	TGTGCCAGCAGTCCCCGACTAGCGCTAGAGACCCAGTACTTC
TRBJ2-3	NA	TRBV28	NA	CASSFSDREINTQYF	TGTGCCAGCAGTTTTTCGGACCGGGAGATAAATACGCAGTATTTT
TRBJ1-4	NA	TRBV4-1	NA	CASSQAGQGREKLFF	TGCGCCAGCAGCCAAGCTGGGCAGGGAAGGGAAAAACTGTTTTTT
TRBJ2-3	TRBD2	TRBV14	NA	CASSLERTSGSWDTQYF	TGTGCCAGCAGCCTTGAGAGGACTAGCGGTTCGTGGGATACGCAGTATTTT
TRBJ1-3	NA	TRBV15	NA	CATSRTKQALAGNTIYF	TGTGCCACCAGCAGGACAAAACAAGCCTTGGCCGGAAACACCATATATTTT
TRBJ2-1	TRBD2	TRBV28	NA	CAIGGDLYNEQFF	TGTGCCATCGGGGGGGACCTTTACAATGAGCAGTTCTTC
TRBJ2-5	NA	TRBV4-1	NA	CASSQIQGFVSLQYF	TGCGCCAGCAGCCAAATTCAGGGTTTCGTAAGTTTGCAGTACTTC
TRBJ2-1	NA	TRBV7-9	NA	CASSSKSRSGNNEQFF	TGTGCCAGCAGCTCGAAATCGAGATCAGGGAACAATGAGCAGTTCTTC
TRBJ1-1	NA	TRBV7-2	NA	CASSLEWGDYRNTEAFF	TGTGCCAGCAGCTTAGAATGGGGAGATTACCGGAACACTGAAGCTTTCTTT
TRBJ2-7	NA	TRBV19	NA	CASSVTGPGGYEQYF	TGTGCCAGTAGTGTCACGGGTCCCGGGGGATACGAGCAGTACTTC
TRBJ2-3	TRBD2	TRBV9	NA	CASSSFYGKSGRTTDTQYF	TGTGCCAGCAGCTCGTTCTACGGGAAGAGCGGGAGGACCACAGATACGCAGTATTTT
TRBJ2-2	NA	TRBV6-5	NA	CASSYGGTANTGELFF	TGTGCCAGCAGTTACGGGGGGACAGCGAACACCGGGGAGCTGTTTTTT
TRBJ1-2	TRBD1	TRBV28	NA	CASKSDRRSNYGYTF	TGTGCCAGCAAATCGGACAGGCGTTCTAACTATGGCTACACCTTC
TRBJ1-6	NA	TRBV6-6	NA	CASSYSDKYSPLHF	TGTGCCAGCAGTTACTCAGACAAGTATTCACCCCTCCACTTT
TRBJ2-1	TRBD1	TRBV7-9	NA	CASSPGAGQGFKEQFF	TGTGCCAGCAGTCCAGGCGCGGGACAGGGATTTAAAGAGCAGTTCTTC
TRBJ1-4	NA	TRBV2	NA	CASRDEDEKLFF	TGTGCCAGCAGAGATGAGGATGAAAAACTGTTTTTT
TRBJ1-4	NA	TRBV28	few	CASSYTVEKLFF	TGTGCCAGCAGTTATACAGTTGAAAAACTGTTTTTT
TRBJ1-1	NA	TRBV14	NA	CASSRRTERNTEAFF	TGTGCCAGCAGCCGAAGGACAGAAAGGAACACTGAAGCTTTCTTT
TRBJ1-4	NA	TRBV7-9	NA	CASSSGSSSGKLFF	TGTGCCAGCAGCTCAGGGTCCTCTAGTGGGAAACTGTTTTTT
TRBJ2-2	NA	TRBV5-1	few	CASSLSGGNTGELFF	TGCGCCAGCAGCTTATCCGGCGGGAACACCGGGGAGCTGTTTTTT
TRBJ2-2	TRBD2	TRBV5-1	NA	CASSLQRSGVNTGELFF	TGCGCCAGCAGCTTGCAAAGGAGCGGGGTGAACACCGGGGAGCTGTTTTTT
TRBJ2-2	NA	TRBV10-2	NA	CASSHPGADLNTGELFF	TGCGCCAGCAGTCACCCGGGAGCGGACCTGAACACCGGGGAGCTGTTTTTT
TRBJ2-5	TRBD2	TRBV2	NA	CATTSGSTAETQYF	TGTGCCACCACTAGCGGGAGCACCGCAGAGACCCAGTACTTC
TRBJ1-6	NA	TRBV5-1	once	CASSFVPSLPLHF	TGCGCCAGCAGTTTTGTCCCCTCCCTACCCCTCCACTTT
TRBJ1-2	TRBD1	TRBV5-6	NA	CASRPWTGIDYGYTF	TGTGCCAGCAGGCCGTGGACAGGTATCGACTATGGCTACACCTTC
TRBJ2-3	TRBD2	TRBV6-5	few	CASSLKRETTDTQYF	TGTGCCAGCAGTTTAAAGCGGGAGACCACAGATACGCAGTATTTT
TRBJ2-7	TRBD2	TRBV11-3	few	CASPAGTTYEQYF	TGTGCCAGCCCGGCGGGGACTACCTACGAGCAGTACTTC
TRBJ2-5	TRBD1	TRBV4-1	NA	CASSQEDRSQETQYF	TGCGCCAGCAGCCAGGAGGACAGGAGCCAAGAGACCCAGTACTTC
TRBJ1-1	NA	TRBV4-1	NA	CASSPRGGNPEAFF	TGCGCCAGCAGCCCGCGAGGAGGGAACCCTGAAGCTTTCTTT
TRBJ1-1	NA	TRBV4-1	few	CASSLHPTGNPVAFF	TGCGCCAGCAGCCTCCATCCAACAGGGAATCCTGTGGCTTTCTTT
TRBJ2-7	NA	TRBV27	NA	CASSAVRESAEQYF	TGTGCCAGCAGTGCGGTTCGGGAGAGCGCCGAGCAGTACTTC
TRBJ2-7	TRBD2	TRBV6-1	NA	CASRGEGHGEQYF	TGTGCCAGCAGGGGGGAGGGTCACGGCGAGCAGTACTTC
TRBJ1-2	NA	TRBV6-1	NA	CASSLQQGPYGYTF	TGTGCCAGCAGTTTACAACAGGGCCCCTATGGCTACACCTTC
TRBJ2-5	NA	TRBV5-6	NA	CASSLAGTPGGTQYF	TGTGCCAGCAGCTTGGCCGGGACACCGGGGGGGACCCAGTACTTC
TRBJ2-2	TRBD2	TRBV5-6	NA	CASSLVAGGTGELFF	TGTGCCAGCAGCTTAGTAGCGGGAGGTACCGGGGAGCTGTTTTTT
TRBJ2-7	TRBD1	TRBV7-8	once	CASSQGQGAVQYF	TGTGCCAGCAGCCAGGGACAGGGCGCGGTGCAGTACTTC
TRBJ2-7	TRBD1	TRBV6-5	NA	CASSYLTGTGAYEQYF	TGTGCCAGCAGTTACCTTACCGGGACAGGGGCCTACGAGCAGTACTTC
TRBJ2-7	NA	TRBV28	NA	CASSLSIYEQYF	TGTGCCAGCAGTTTATCTATCTACGAGCAGTACTTC
TRBJ2-2	TRBD2	TRBV6-6	NA	CASRLTSGANTGELFF	TGTGCCAGCAGACTTACTAGCGGGGCGAACACCGGGGAGCTGTTTTTT
TRBJ2-7	NA	TRBV5-1	NA	CASSLGGYEQYF	TGCGCCAGCAGCTTGGGAGGCTACGAGCAGTACTTC
TRBJ2-5	NA	TRBV18	NA	CASSPIQGRETQYF	TGTGCCAGCTCACCTATCCAGGGGCGGGAGACCCAGTACTTC